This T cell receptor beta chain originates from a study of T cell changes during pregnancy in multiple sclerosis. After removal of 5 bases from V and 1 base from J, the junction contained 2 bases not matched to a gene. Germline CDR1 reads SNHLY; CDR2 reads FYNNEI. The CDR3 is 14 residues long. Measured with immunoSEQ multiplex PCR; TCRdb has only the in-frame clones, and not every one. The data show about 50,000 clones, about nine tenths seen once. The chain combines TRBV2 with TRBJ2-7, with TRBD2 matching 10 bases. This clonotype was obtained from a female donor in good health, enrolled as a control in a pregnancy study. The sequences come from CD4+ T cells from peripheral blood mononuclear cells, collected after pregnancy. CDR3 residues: CASSFSGGSYEQYF. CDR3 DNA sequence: TGTGCCAGCAGTTTTAGCGGGGGGTCCTACGAGCAGTACTTC.